The 28 T cell receptor beta chains below all came from one sample that was sequenced in a study of monozygotic twins with inflammatory bowel disease. TCRdb reprocessed the 5' RACE reads and reports one entry per CDR3 protein, with no DNA. The listing contains approximately 330,000 distinct CDR3 sequences. Input material: blood. The origin of the receptors is a human donor with ulcerative colitis or Crohn's disease, or a healthy co-twin of an affected twin (not recorded which).

The V gene is TRBV28, the J gene TRBJ2-7; TCRdb names TRBD1, which stays unverified in the absence of DNA. The germline V gene has CDR1 MDHEN and CDR2 SYDVKM. This CDR3 comprises 14 residues. The CDR3 loop reads CASSKTGNFYEQYF.

The chain employs TRBV28 and TRBJ2-3. This CDR3 spans 12 amino acids. Per the germline V gene, CDR1 is MDHEN and CDR2 is SYDVKM. CDR3 residues: CASSLVTDTQYF. The full variable domain, rest sourced from reference TRBV28 and TRBJ2-3, is DVKVTQSSRYLVKRTGEKVFLECVQDMDHENMFWYRQDPGLGLRLIYFSYDVKMKEKGDIPEGYSVSREKKERFSLILESASTNQTSMYLCASSLVTDTQYFGPGTRLTVL.

The chain is built from TRBV7-3 and TRBJ2-6. There are 14 residues in the CDR3. Germline CDR1 and CDR2: SGHTA and FQGTGA. This CDR3 reads CASSLSSGANVLTF.

The V call is TRBV4-3, the J call TRBJ1-5; TCRdb designates TRBD1, a call that cannot be tested without DNA. CDR1 and CDR2 from the germline V gene are LGHNA and YSLEER. The CDR3 spans 15 residues. CDR3 amino acids: CASSQNLVPDQPQHF.

The chain recombines TRBV14 with TRBJ2-2. Germline V lookup: CDR1 SGHDN, CDR2 FVKESK. The CDR3 has 16 residues. CDR3 loop: CASSQVGLSNTGELFF.

The chain combines TRBV6-1 with TRBJ1-6; TCRdb picks TRBD1, but there is no DNA to check that call. Per germline, CDR1 MNHNS and CDR2 SASEGT. CDR3 length: 14 amino acids. The CDR3 spells CASKPTQGSSPLHF.

The chain recombines TRBV7-9 with TRBJ2-1; the D call from TCRdb, TRBD2, cannot be confirmed without DNA. Per germline, CDR1 SEHNR and CDR2 FQNEAQ (reference sequence). The length of the CDR3 is 16 residues. CDR3 loop: CASSLDSSESYNEQFF.

This sequence joins TRBV10-3 and TRBJ1-5; TCRdb's D gene call, TRBD1, goes unchecked for lack of DNA. This CDR3 is 14 amino acids long. The germline CDR1 and CDR2 sequences are ENHRY and SYGVKD. This CDR3 reads CAISEAQGAQPQHF.

The V call is TRBV28, the J call TRBJ2-7; TCRdb lists TRBD2, though no DNA is available to test this call. The CDR3 is 14 amino acids. Germline CDR1 reads MDHEN; CDR2 reads SYDVKM. The CDR3 spells CASSLAGYSYEQYF.

J is TRBJ1-1 and V is TRBV9. The CDR3 sequence is 15 residues long. The germline V gene encodes CDR1 SGDLS and CDR2 YYNGEE. This CDR3 reads CASSVVNKPNTEAFF.

This chain connects TRBV5-1 to TRBJ1-2; TCRdb names TRBD1, which stays unverified in the absence of DNA. Germline V gene sequence: CDR1 SGHRS, CDR2 YFSETQ. The CDR3 totals 15 residues. CDR3 amino acids: CASSPFDRTGYGYTF.

The rearrangement uses TRBV5-1 and TRBJ2-1; without DNA, the TCRdb call of TRBD2 cannot be checked. Per the germline V gene, CDR1 is SGHRS and CDR2 is YFSETQ. This CDR3 region has 15 residues. The CDR3 sequence is CASSSLAGGPNEQFF.

The V call is TRBV7-6, the J call TRBJ1-4; TCRdb calls TRBD1, which cannot be checked without DNA. The germline V gene encodes CDR1 SGHVS and CDR2 FNYEAQ. This CDR3 is built from 15 residues. The CDR3 loop is CASSPSGSRGEKLFF.

The rearrangement links TRBV10-3 to TRBJ1-6; TCRdb's D call, TRBD1, is unchecked because there is no DNA. This CDR3 spans 16 amino acids. Germline CDR1 is ENHRY and CDR2 is SYGVKD. Here the CDR3 reads CAISELLQDYNSPLHF.

The CDR3 reads CASSVGLQETQYF. The V gene is TRBV9, the J gene TRBJ2-5. This CDR3 has 13 residues. Per the germline V gene, CDR1 is SGDLS and CDR2 is YYNGEE.

The CDR3 loop is CASSLDPGTRVGRSYEQYF. V gene TRBV5-1 combines with J gene TRBJ2-7; the TRBD1 assignment by TCRdb is unverifiable without DNA. The CDR3 is 19 amino acids. Per the germline V gene, CDR1 is SGHRS and CDR2 is YFSETQ.

The CDR3 loop is CASTNTGGLDTQYF. This sequence joins TRBV12-3 or TRBV12-4 and TRBJ2-3; lacking DNA, the TRBD1 call made by TCRdb goes unchecked. The CDR3 extends over 14 amino acids.

This chain links TRBV3-1 with TRBJ1-5; lacking DNA, the TRBD1 call made by TCRdb goes unchecked. The CDR3 has 15 amino acids. CDR1 and CDR2 from the germline V gene are LGHDT and YNNKEL (reference sequence). Here the CDR3 reads CASSQVGGAPQPQHF.

The chain joins TRBV7-2 to TRBJ2-7. Germline V gives CDR1 SGHTA, CDR2 FQGNSA. The CDR3 spans 11 residues. The CDR3 region is CASSVFYEQYF.

The chain employs TRBV6-6 and TRBJ1-2; TCRdb's D call, TRBD1, is unchecked because there is no DNA. The germline CDR1 and CDR2 sequences are MNHNY and SVGAGI (reference sequence). The CDR3 is 11 residues long. This CDR3 reads CASSRGTGREF.

The chain couples TRBV2 to TRBJ2-2; TCRdb picks TRBD1, but there is no DNA to check that call. The CDR3 totals 16 residues. Germline CDR1 is SNHLY and CDR2 is FYNNEI. CDR3: CASRTSGQGGAGELFF.

The chain is built from TRBV28 and TRBJ2-3. CDR3 length equals 15 residues. Germline CDR1 is MDHEN and CDR2 is SYDVKM. CDR3 loop: CASSLGAASTDTQYF.

The gene calls are TRBV6-1 and TRBJ1-4; without DNA, the TCRdb call of TRBD1 cannot be checked. The CDR3 is 14 residues long. The germline CDR1 and CDR2 sequences are MNHNS and SASEGT. This chain's CDR3 is CASSENRGNEKLFF.

The chain combines TRBV10-1 with TRBJ2-5; the D call from TCRdb, TRBD1, cannot be confirmed without DNA. Germline-derived CDR1 and CDR2 are WNHNN and SYGVQD (reference sequence). CDR3 length equals 15 residues. The CDR3 reads CASSPKSAGFGTQYF.

The CDR3 region is CATSRDDRALHEQFF. This chain links TRBV15 with TRBJ2-1; TCRdb picks TRBD2, but there is no DNA to check that call. The CDR3 totals 15 residues. The germline gives CDR1 LNHNV, CDR2 YYDKDF (reference sequence).

This rearrangement joins TRBV16 to TRBJ1-2; TCRdb's assignment of TRBD1 cannot be checked, as there is no DNA. The CDR3 sequence is 16 residues long. The germline gives CDR1 KGHSY, CDR2 FQNENV. The CDR3 region is CASSQRTGGGIRGYTF.

The rearrangement joins TRBV12-3 or TRBV12-4 to TRBJ2-5. The CDR3 covers 13 residues. The CDR3 loop is CASRHAAEETQYF.

V is TRBV29-1 and J is TRBJ2-1; the D call of TRBD2 rests on TCRdb alone, since no DNA is present to check it. The CDR3 has 17 amino acids. Per the germline V gene, CDR1 is SQVTM and CDR2 is ANQGSEA. The CDR3 is CSAGGDSGRAFNNEQFF.